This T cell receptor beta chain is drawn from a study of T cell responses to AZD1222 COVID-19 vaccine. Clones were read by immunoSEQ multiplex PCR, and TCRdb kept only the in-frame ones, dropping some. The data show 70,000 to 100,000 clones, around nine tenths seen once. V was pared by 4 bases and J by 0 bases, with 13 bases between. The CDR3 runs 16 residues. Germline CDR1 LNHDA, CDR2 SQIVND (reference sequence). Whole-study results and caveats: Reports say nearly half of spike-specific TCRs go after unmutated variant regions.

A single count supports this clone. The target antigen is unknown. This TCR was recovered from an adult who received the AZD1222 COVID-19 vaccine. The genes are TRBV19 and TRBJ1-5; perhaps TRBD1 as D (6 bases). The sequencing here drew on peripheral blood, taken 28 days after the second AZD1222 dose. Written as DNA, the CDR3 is TGTGCCAGTAGTAGGGGACAAGTATATAGCAATCAGCCCCAGCATTTT. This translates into CASSRGQVYSNQPQHF.